This passage covers 6 T cell receptor beta chains from one sample sequenced in a study of regulatory T cells in long-lasting Graves disease. Arm-PCR of CDR3 regions and iRepertoire HTBI primers were used to build TCR beta libraries. TCRdb used MiXCR to reprocess the multiplex PCR reads, holding one entry per CDR3 protein. Of about 420,000 distinct CDR3 sequences listed, about 16% are singletons. Time point meaning: newly diagnosed GD, antithyroid drugs for less than 3 months. The authors made the TCR library using RNA they extracted from PBMCs. These data were also reused for a study on T cells in Graves' hyperthyroidism and ophthalmopathy.

The sample was peripheral blood mononuclear cells (PBMCs), taken at new diagnosis, from a patient treated with antithyroid drugs. The receptor source for this set is a woman between 18 and 30 years old with Graves disease.

Notes on this clonotype: A single base separates this from a much larger clone, so it may be a read error. The chain uses TRBV28 and TRBJ2-7, with D unresolved. Germline V lookup: CDR1 MDHEN, CDR2 SYDVKM. The CDR3 loop spans 15 amino acids. The germline V and J ends were trimmed by 1 base and 6 bases, with 16 bases remaining between them. CDR3 in DNA: TGTGCCAGCAGTTTATCGGCCAAACCAAGGGTCGAGCAGTACTTC. It yields the protein CASSLSAKPRVEQYF.

This clonotype was detected many times. This chain connects TRBV7-2 to TRBJ2-5; tentatively, D is TRBD2 (6 bases). The CDR3 totals 13 residues. V was clipped by 6 bases and J by 3 bases, with 11 bases between them. The germline CDR1 and CDR2 sequences are SGHTA and FQGNSA. CDR3 region: CASRPGRKETQYF. CDR3 DNA: TGTGCCAGCAGACCCGGGAGAAAAGAGACCCAGTACTTC.

As for this clonotype: This may arise from a read error, as a much more abundant clone is one base away. The CDR3 does not close with the conserved phenylalanine or tryptophan, likely indicating a read error. The chain recombines TRBV28 with TRBJ2-7, with D tentatively TRBD1 (6 bases). The germline CDR1 and CDR2 sequences are MDHEN and SYDVKM. The CDR3 runs 16 residues. Trimming took 3 bases from V and 1 from J, leaving 16 bases between them. CDR3 protein: CASSFKRTVTSYEQYL. Here the CDR3 DNA reads TGTGCCAGCAGTTTTAAGAGGACAGTGACATCCTACGAGCAGTACCTC.

The chain is built from TRBV28 and TRBJ1-5; tentatively, D is TRBD1 (5 bases). The ends were cut back, 5 bases at V and 9 bases at J, with 20 bases in the middle. The CDR3 spans 15 residues. Germline assignment: CDR1 MDHEN and CDR2 SYDVKM. DNA for the CDR3: TGTGCCAGCAGTCCCAGGGTGGAGGCAAAATGGCCCCAGCATTTT. Translated, it gives CASSPRVEAKWPQHF.

The sample holds many counts of this clonotype. The rearrangement uses TRBV15 and TRBJ1-5; D unresolved. CDR3 length: 12 residues. V lost 0 bases and J 4 bases, leaving 1 base between the germline ends. The germline CDR1 and CDR2 sequences are LNHNV and YYDKDF (reference sequence). CDR3 DNA sequence: TGTGCCACCAGCAGAGAGAATCAGCCCCAGCATTTT. Translating it yields CATSRENQPQHF.

This clonotype showed up just once. The V call is TRBV9, the J call TRBJ1-2; TRBD1 agrees at 9 bases. Germline CDR1 SGDLS, CDR2 YYNGEE. CDR3 length: 17 residues. V dropped 4 bases and J dropped 4; count of bases not matched to a gene: 14. Here the CDR3 DNA reads TGTGCCAGCAGCCCGAGGGACAGGGAAAATTCGGGCTATGGCTACACCTTC. Translation: CASSPRDRENSGYGYTF.